These 28 T cell receptor beta chains were sequenced from one sample in a study of T cells after yellow fever vaccination. TCRdb analysed the 5' RACE reads with MiXCR anew, one entry per CDR3 protein. The data contain 25,000 or so distinct CDR3 sequences, 4% to 5% of them singletons. Sequenced material: PBMCs, either bulk or a sorted T-cell subset (CD4+, CD8+, memory, or dextramer-sorted; not recorded which), taken on the day of the yellow fever booster vaccination. These receptors originate from a man in his late teens or twenties who received the YFV17D yellow fever vaccine.

This clonotype was seen ten or more times. This chain uses TRBV20-1 with TRBJ1-1; D gene ambiguous. Trimming left V 1 base short and J 4 bases short, with 16 bases between. The CDR3 consists of 15 residues. The germline V gene encodes CDR1 DFQATT and CDR2 SNEGSKA (reference sequence). In DNA form, the CDR3 reads TGCAGTGCTAGAGCACCCCACGGGATCGGCACTGAAGCTTTCTTT. Protein sequence: CSARAPHGIGTEAFF.

At least ten counts were recorded for this clonotype. The chain uses TRBV12-3 or TRBV12-4 and TRBJ1-3; TRBD1 is a possible D gene (6 bases). Trimming took 6 bases from V and 3 from J, leaving 12 bases between them. The CDR3 sequence is 14 residues long. In nucleotides, the CDR3 is TGTGCCAGCAGCCGGTACAGGGTTGGAAACACCATATATTTT. Its translation is CASSRYRVGNTIYF.

This clonotype has at least ten counts. The V call is TRBV5-6, the J call TRBJ2-3; perhaps TRBD1 as D (6 bases). V was cut by 7 bases and J by 6 bases, with 18 bases left in between. The CDR3 is 14 residues long. In germline, CDR1 is SGHDT, CDR2 YYEEEE. CDR3 nucleotide sequence: TGTGCCAGCTATCCACAGGGTCATTTGGATACGCAGTATTTT. It encodes CASYPQGHLDTQYF.

A few counts support this clonotype. The chain combines TRBV7-9 with TRBJ1-1; the D is unclear. V was trimmed by 5 bases and J by 1 base, leaving 14 bases between them. This CDR3 is 15 amino acids long. CDR1 SEHNR and CDR2 FQNEAQ come from the germline V gene (reference sequence). DNA of the CDR3: TGTGCCAGCAGCCCCCACTCCCAAGGGAACACTGAAGCTTTCTTT. Encoded protein: CASSPHSQGNTEAFF.

In this sample, this clonotype turned up many times. The chain is built from TRBV5-1 and TRBJ2-1; a weak D match, TRBD2 (5 bases). CDR1 is SGHRS, CDR2 YFSETQ, per germline. Deletions cut 4 bases from V and 4 bases from J, with 12 bases between. This CDR3 is built from 14 residues. Here the CDR3 DNA reads TGCGCCAGCAGCCCCCCGGGAACTTACAATGAGCAGTTCTTC. Encoded protein: CASSPPGTYNEQFF.

In this sample, this clonotype turned up many times. The chain couples TRBV20-1 to TRBJ1-3; D gene unclear. CDR1 and CDR2 (germline): DFQATT, SNEGSKA (reference sequence). With 3 bases removed from V and 0 bases from J, the gap between germline ends came to 3 bases. The CDR3 spans 12 residues. This CDR3 is CSARASGNTIYF. CDR3 nucleotides: TGCAGTGCTAGGGCCTCTGGAAACACCATATATTTT.

This clonotype was found many times. The J gene is TRBJ2-1, the V gene TRBV3-1, with 10 bases identical to TRBD2. There are 16 residues in the CDR3. The V and J ends lost 0 bases and 4 bases, in that order; junction bases with no gene match: 3. Germline CDR1 LGHDT, CDR2 YNNKEL (reference sequence). The CDR3 reads CASSQEERGGYNEQFF. Written as DNA, the CDR3 is TGTGCCAGCAGCCAAGAAGAGCGGGGGGGTTACAATGAGCAGTTCTTC.

This clonotype was counted many times. The chain joins TRBV12-3 or TRBV12-4 to TRBJ2-6, with TRBD1 matching over 8 bases. The CDR3 has 15 residues. The V segment lost 6 bases and the J segment 2 bases; nucleotides outside the gene matches: 3. The CDR3 DNA reads TGTGCCAGCAGAGACAGGGGAGCTGGGGCCAACGTCCTGACTTTC. Its translation is CASRDRGAGANVLTF.

There are many counts of this clonotype. The chain has TRBV7-9 and TRBJ2-1; maybe TRBD1 (5 bases). Germline V gene lookup returns CDR1 SEHNR and CDR2 FQNEAQ (reference sequence). The CDR3 extends over 14 amino acids. Trimming stripped 5 bases from V and 8 bases from J, with 16 bases between. The CDR3 bases are TGTGCCAGCAGCCAACCGACAGACTGGGATGAGCAGTTCTTC. This encodes CASSQPTDWDEQFF. Based on the CDR3 plus reference TRBV7-9 and TRBJ2-1, the full variable domain is DTGVSQNPRHKITKRGQNVTFRCDPISEHNRLYWYRQTLGQGPEFLTYFQNEAQLEKSRLLSDRFSAERPKGSFSTLEIQRTEQGDSAMYLCASSQPTDWDEQFFGPGTRLTVL.

This clonotype was picked up many times. This chain joins TRBV19 and TRBJ2-6; the D is unclear. Deletions cut 2 bases from V and 2 bases from J, with 7 bases between. This CDR3 comprises 15 residues. Germline CDR1 LNHDA, CDR2 SQIVND (reference sequence). In DNA form, the CDR3 reads TGTGCCAGTAGTATACCTGGGGCTGGGGCCAACGTCCTGACTTTC. Protein: CASSIPGAGANVLTF.

This clonotype showed up many times. V and J are TRBV5-1 and TRBJ2-7; TRBD1 is a possible D gene (6 bases). Trimming took off 2 bases at V and 2 bases at J, with 11 bases between the two ends. CDR1 is SGHRS and CDR2 is YFSETQ in the germline V gene. The CDR3 is 14 residues long. The CDR3 bases are TGCGCCAGCAGCTTCTCGACAGGAACCTACGAGCAGTACTTC. Its translation: CASSFSTGTYEQYF.

Many counts were recorded for this clonotype. This chain connects TRBV5-1 to TRBJ2-7; TRBD2 agrees at 11 bases. V lost 4 bases and J lost 7; bases outside the gene matches: 13. Per the germline V gene, CDR1 is SGHRS and CDR2 is YFSETQ. This CDR3 region has 16 residues. CDR3 nucleotides: TGCGCCAGCAGCGCTTTAACTAGCGGGGGCATGAAGGAGCAGTACTTC. This encodes CASSALTSGGMKEQYF.

This clonotype was found many times. The chain recombines TRBV7-2 with TRBJ2-5; D unresolved. The CDR3 has 13 amino acids. V gave up 3 bases and J gave up 2 bases, with 7 bases separating them. Germline V gene sequence: CDR1 SGHTA, CDR2 FQGNSA. Written as DNA, the CDR3 is TGTGCCAGCAGCTTTGGACGACAAGAGACCCAGTACTTC. Translating gives CASSFGRQETQYF.

This clonotype was seen many times. The V call is TRBV25-1, the J call TRBJ1-5; D gene unclear. Germline loops: CDR1 MGHDK, CDR2 SYGVNS. The length of the CDR3 is 13 residues. With 1 base removed from V and 7 bases from J, the gap between germline ends came to 8 bases. CDR3 amino acids: CASSESGWQPQHF. DNA of the CDR3: TGTGCCAGCAGTGAATCCGGTTGGCAGCCCCAGCATTTT. The whole variable domain, filled in from reference TRBV25-1 and TRBJ1-5, reads EADIYQTPRYLVIGTGKKITLECSQTMGHDKMYWYQQDPGMELHLIHYSYGVNSTEKGDLSSESTVSRIRTEHFPLTLESARPSHTSQYLCASSESGWQPQHFGDGTRLSIL.

At least ten counts were recorded for this clonotype. The gene calls are TRBV4-2 and TRBJ1-1, with D perhaps TRBD1 (6 bases). Germline V lookup: CDR1 LGHNA, CDR2 YNFKEQ. CDR3 size: 14 residues. With 2 bases removed from V and 7 bases from J, the gap between germline ends came to 14 bases. CDR3 sequence reads: CASSQLLGGDEAFF. The CDR3 nucleotides are TGTGCCAGCAGCCAACTTCTAGGGGGTGATGAAGCTTTCTTT.

This clonotype has ten or more counts. The CDR3 region has the DNA TGTGCCAGCAGTCTTACAGGGGTGGGCCTAGCCAAAAACATTCAGTACTTC. Translated, it gives CASSLTGVGLAKNIQYF. The chain joins TRBV2 to TRBJ2-4; 7 positions agree with TRBD1. J lost 0 bases, V lost 5 bases, and 10 bases had no gene match. Per germline, CDR1 SNHLY and CDR2 FYNNEI. The CDR3 covers 17 residues. The whole variable domain, remainder taken from reference TRBV2 and TRBJ2-4, is EPEVTQTPSHQVTQMGQEVILRCVPISNHLYFYWYRQILGQKVEFLVSFYNNEISEKSEIFDDQFSVERPDGSNFTLKIRSTKLEDSAMYFCASSLTGVGLAKNIQYFGAGTRLSVL.

In this sample, this clonotype turned up many times. The chain employs TRBV7-3 and TRBJ2-3; a weak D match, TRBD1 (5 bases). The CDR3 covers 13 residues. Trimming took off 3 bases at V and 5 bases at J, with 9 bases between the two ends. Germline V CDR1 and CDR2: SGHTA, FQGTGA. The CDR3: CASSFLGEDTQYF. The CDR3 coding sequence is TGTGCCAGCAGCTTCCTAGGGGAAGATACGCAGTATTTT.

This clonotype has a count of ten or more. V gene TRBV12-3 or TRBV12-4 combines with J gene TRBJ1-1; D may be TRBD1 (5 bases). V was trimmed by 6 bases and J by 3 bases, leaving 14 bases between them. This CDR3 is 14 amino acids long. The CDR3, as DNA: TGTGCCAGCAGCCCTGGGGGGGACTACACTGAAGCTTTCTTT. Its protein is CASSPGGDYTEAFF.

This clonotype occurred many times. The CDR3, as DNA: TGCGCCAGCAGCGACGGGGGGACTAGCGGGGTATCCTACGAGCAGTACTTC. Translated: CASSDGGTSGVSYEQYF. The chain joins TRBV5-1 to TRBJ2-7, with 13 positions matching TRBD2. Looked up from germline, CDR1 is SGHRS and CDR2 is YFSETQ. Losses at the gene ends were 4 bases for V and 1 base for J; bases not matched to a gene: 8. This CDR3 is built from 17 residues.

The chain has TRBV12-3 or TRBV12-4 and TRBJ1-2; D ambiguous. V lost 3 bases and J 5 bases, leaving 10 bases between the germline ends. The CDR3 has 13 amino acids. CDR3 DNA sequence: TGTGCCAGCAGTTTGGATTGGGCTTATGGCTACACCTTC. This encodes CASSLDWAYGYTF.

This clonotype was picked up many times. V usage is TRBV11-2 and J usage is TRBJ2-4; D is uncertain. The CDR3 is made up of 14 amino acids. V lost 5 bases to trimming and J lost 0 bases, with 8 bases between them. Germline values: CDR1 SGHAT, CDR2 FQNNGV. DNA for the CDR3: TGTGCCAGCAGCCTTGCGGTAGCCAAAAACATTCAGTACTTC. The encoded protein is CASSLAVAKNIQYF. Full variable domain (remainder filled in from reference TRBV11-2 and TRBJ2-4): EAGVAQSPRYKIIEKRQSVAFWCNPISGHATLYWYQQILGQGPKLLIQFQNNGVVDDSQLPKDRFSAERLKGVDSTLKIQPAKLEDSAVYLCASSLAVAKNIQYFGAGTRLSVL.

Many counts were recorded for this clonotype. The V gene is TRBV5-1, the J gene TRBJ2-3, with 11 nucleotides matching TRBD2. CDR1 is SGHRS and CDR2 is YFSETQ in the germline V gene. CDR3 length equals 18 residues. V lost 0 bases and J lost 1; bases outside the gene matches: 7. This CDR3 reads CASSLALAGGPGTDTQYF. For the CDR3, the DNA is TGCGCCAGCAGCTTGGCCCTAGCGGGGGGTCCTGGCACAGATACGCAGTATTTT.

In its sample, this clonotype was seen many times. The chain joins TRBV20-1 to TRBJ2-7; a weak D match, TRBD1 (7 bases). The CDR3 totals 12 residues. Trimming stripped 3 bases from V and 4 bases from J, with 10 bases between. Germline values: CDR1 DFQATT, CDR2 SNEGSKA (reference sequence). The CDR3 sequence is CSARTGRYEQYV. The CDR3 DNA sequence: TGCAGTGCTAGGACAGGGAGGTACGAGCAGTACGTC.

This clonotype was seen many times. The CDR3 loop is CSAEDGAGDTQYF. DNA for the CDR3: TGCAGTGCAGAGGACGGGGCCGGAGATACGCAGTATTTT. This chain links TRBV20-1 with TRBJ2-3; D tentatively reads TRBD1 or TRBD2 (5 bases each). V shed 6 bases and J shed 5 bases, with 15 bases lying between them. Germline lookup yields CDR1 DFQATT and CDR2 SNEGSKA (reference sequence). The CDR3 sequence is 13 residues long.

The rearrangement links TRBV2 to TRBJ2-7, with D hard to call. The length of the CDR3 is 11 residues. Germline V gene lookup returns CDR1 SNHLY and CDR2 FYNNEI. V lost 11 bases and J 1 base, leaving 9 bases between the germline ends. CDR3 bases: TGTGCCGGCCAGAGTTCCTACGAGCAGTACTTC. This codes for CAGQSSYEQYF. The entire variable domain, with the rest obtained from reference TRBV2 and TRBJ2-7, is as follows: EPEVTQTPSHQVTQMGQEVILRCVPISNHLYFYWYRQILGQKVEFLVSFYNNEISEKSEIFDDQFSVERPDGSNFTLKIRSTKLEDSAMYFCAGQSSYEQYFGPGTRLTVT.

This clonotype was picked up many times. The chain couples TRBV2 to TRBJ2-3; D is uncertain. Germline assignment: CDR1 SNHLY and CDR2 FYNNEI. Trimming removed 2 bases from V and 5 bases from J, with 11 bases in between. This CDR3 is 14 amino acids long. The CDR3: CASSELDGIDTQYF. CDR3 DNA sequence: TGTGCCAGCAGTGAACTAGACGGAATAGATACGCAGTATTTT.

This clonotype occurred many times. This chain connects TRBV11-2 to TRBJ2-2, with D possibly matching TRBD1 (5 bases). V lost 1 base and J 6 bases, leaving 6 bases between the germline ends. This CDR3 spans 13 amino acids. Germline loops: CDR1 SGHAT, CDR2 FQNNGV. The CDR3 coding sequence is TGTGCCAGCAGCTTAGGACAGTCCGGGGAGCTGTTTTTT. This gives the protein CASSLGQSGELFF.

This clonotype occurred many times. The rearrangement joins TRBV20-1 to TRBJ2-1; 10 bases are shared with TRBD2. This CDR3 has 17 amino acids. Looked up from germline, CDR1 is DFQATT and CDR2 is SNEGSKA (reference sequence). V shed 2 bases, J shed 1 base, and the junction held 8 bases outside the gene matches. The CDR3 DNA is TGCAGTGCTAGACGGAGCGGGGGGGCCGGGTCCTACAATGAGCAGTTCTTC. Translation: CSARRSGGAGSYNEQFF.